This T cell receptor beta chain came from a study of T cell responses to AZD1222 COVID-19 vaccine. Study-wide context: Investigators merged groups given second doses at roughly 4 or roughly 12 weeks.

TCRdb's copy holds only in-frame clones and misses some; the assay was immunoSEQ multiplex PCR. The sample shows over 150,000 clones, 75% to 90% of them seen only once. With regard to this clone: Its matching antigen is unknown.

The CDR3 covers 15 residues. V was clipped by 3 bases and J by 5 bases; unmatched bases: 3. CDR1 is LGHDT and CDR2 is YNNKEL in the germline V gene (reference sequence). Study conclusions and caveats: The donor group comprised mostly white British people and more females; the analysis possibly underestimated clonal diversity.

Sample: peripheral blood, taken on day 0 of AZD1222 vaccination. This receptor was obtained from an adult in good health. This chain uses TRBV3-1 (or the pseudogene TRBV3-2) with TRBJ2-5, with TRBD2 matching over 13 bases. The CDR3: CASSHTSGGAETQYF. CDR3 in DNA: TGTGCCAGCAGCCACACTAGCGGGGGGGCCGAGACCCAGTACTTC.